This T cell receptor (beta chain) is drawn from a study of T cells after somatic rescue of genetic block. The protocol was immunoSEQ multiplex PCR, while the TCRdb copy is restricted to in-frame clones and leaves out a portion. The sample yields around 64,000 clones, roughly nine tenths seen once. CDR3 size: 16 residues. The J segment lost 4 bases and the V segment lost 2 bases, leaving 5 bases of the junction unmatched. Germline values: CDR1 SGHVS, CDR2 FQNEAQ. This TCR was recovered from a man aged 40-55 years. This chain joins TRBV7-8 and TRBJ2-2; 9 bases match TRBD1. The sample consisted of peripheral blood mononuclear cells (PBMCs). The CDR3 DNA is TGTGCCAGCAGCTTAAGGACAGGGGCTCGCACCGGGGAGCTGTTTTTT. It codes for CASSLRTGARTGELFF.